These T cell receptor beta chains were read from a single sample in a study of cytomegalovirus exposure and HLA in healthy donors. TCRdb's copy holds only in-frame clones and misses some; the assay was immunoSEQ multiplex PCR. The table lists around 70,000 clones, just over 70% of them singletons. The sequenced sample consisted of PBMCs. The receptors were sampled from a man in his 60s in good health and CMV-seropositive. CDR3s include the opening cysteine and the closing phenylalanine or tryptophan. The D gene is left open where the match is weak. Expanded clones get a size class; other rows say once, few or many, or leave the size out.

j_call v_call clone_size d_call cdr3_aa cdr3_nt
TRBJ2-7 TRBV7-2 NA TRBD1 CASSLTGHPTSYEQYF TGTGCCAGCAGCTTGACAGGGCACCCCACATCCTACGAGCAGTACTTC
TRBJ2-2 TRBV14 NA NA CASSQDVADGELFF TGTGCCAGCAGCCAAGATGTAGCGGACGGGGAGCTGTTTTTT
TRBJ2-2 TRBV5-1 NA NA CASSTRAIANTGELFF TGCGCCAGCAGTACCAGGGCCATCGCGAACACCGGGGAGCTGTTTTTT
TRBJ2-2 TRBV6-1 NA TRBD2 CASSENGGVAGDTGELFF TGTGCCAGCAGTGAAAACGGGGGAGTAGCGGGAGACACCGGGGAGCTGTTTTTT
TRBJ2-3 TRBV10-1 NA TRBD1 CASTKSPGQPYTDTQYF TGCGCCAGCACCAAATCCCCGGGACAGCCATACACAGATACGCAGTATTTT
TRBJ1-2 TRBV7-2 few NA CASSFIGGGNYGYTF TGTGCCAGCAGCTTCATTGGCGGGGGCAACTATGGCTACACCTTC
TRBJ2-7 TRBV5-6 NA TRBD1 CASSRGTGSYEQYF TGTGCCAGCAGCCGTGGGACAGGCTCCTACGAGCAGTACTTC
TRBJ2-5 TRBV7-9 NA TRBD1 CASSFPTGANQETQYF TGTGCCAGCAGCTTCCCGACAGGGGCTAACCAAGAGACCCAGTACTTC
TRBJ2-1 TRBV7-2 NA TRBD1 CASSPGQGNFDEQFF TGTGCCAGCAGCCCGGGACAGGGAAATTTCGATGAGCAGTTCTTC
TRBJ2-7 TRBV7-6 NA TRBD1 CASSLGDRGNYEQYF TGTGCCAGCAGCTTAGGTGACAGGGGAAACTACGAGCAGTACTTC
TRBJ1-6 TRBV21-1 NA NA CASSKGSGKASYNSPLHF TGTGCCAGCAGCAAAGGATCGGGGAAGGCCTCCTATAATTCACCCCTCCACTTT
TRBJ2-1 TRBV30 NA TRBD2 CAWSLAGQQFF TGTGCCTGGAGTCTAGCGGGGCAGCAGTTCTTC
TRBJ2-5 TRBV10-3 few NA CATASSVPSKAQGAQYF NA
TRBJ2-7 TRBV4-2 NA TRBD2 CASSQDWREINEQYF TGTGCCAGCAGCCAAGATTGGCGGGAGATAAACGAGCAGTACTTC
TRBJ1-6 TRBV30 NA NA CAWSRGLDNSPLHF TGTGCCTGGAGTCGGGGACTTGACAATTCACCCCTCCACTTT
TRBJ2-5 TRBV21-1 NA NA CASSPSTVSLLTQYF TGTGCCAGCAGTCCTTCGACAGTTTCCCTATTGACCCAGTACTTC
TRBJ2-1 TRBV5-1 NA NA CASSAGRLGGSNEQFF TGCGCCAGCAGCGCCGGGCGGCTCGGAGGCTCTAACGAGCAGTTCTTC
TRBJ2-7 TRBV28 NA TRBD1 CASSIDRGGLFSYEQYF TGTGCCAGCAGTATTGACAGGGGAGGTTTATTCTCCTACGAGCAGTACTTC
TRBJ2-3 TRBV9 NA NA CASSVGTSTDTQYF TGTGCCAGCAGCGTAGGCACTAGCACAGATACGCAGTATTTT
TRBJ1-5 TRBV7-2 NA NA CASSPWGPDSNQPQHF TGTGCCAGCAGCCCCTGGGGGCCGGATAGCAATCAGCCCCAGCATTTT
TRBJ1-5 TRBV11-1 NA NA CASSFIPRCPRGQPQHF TGTGCCAGCAGCTTCATCCCTCGATGCCCCAGAGGTCAGCCCCAGCATTTT
TRBJ2-7 TRBV5-5 few TRBD1 CASSLWQGARYEQYF TGTGCCAGCAGCTTGTGGCAGGGGGCGCGTTACGAGCAGTACTTC
TRBJ2-5 TRBV11-2 NA TRBD2 CASSLLAGAVGTQYF TGTGCCAGCAGCTTACTAGCGGGGGCCGTGGGGACCCAGTACTTC
TRBJ1-4 TRBV7-2 NA TRBD1 CASSIKTGLSEKLFF TGTGCCAGCAGCATAAAGACAGGGTTGAGTGAAAAACTGTTTTTT
TRBJ2-2 TRBV10-3 NA NA CAISDREESGELFF TGTGCCATCAGTGACAGGGAAGAGTCCGGGGAGCTGTTTTTT
TRBJ1-1 TRBV29-1 NA NA CSVLGGSNTEAFF TGCAGCGTTTTGGGGGGTAGTAACACTGAAGCTTTCTTT
TRBJ2-2 TRBV27 few TRBD1 CASEGAVTGELFF TGTGCCAGCGAGGGGGCGGTCACCGGGGAGCTGTTTTTT
TRBJ2-5 TRBV2 once NA CASIHGSTWTQYF TGTGCCAGCATCCACGGGTCAACTTGGACCCAGTACTTC
TRBJ2-1 TRBV7-3 few TRBD2 CASSLRGGLAPYNEQFF TGTGCCAGCAGCTTAAGGGGGGGACTAGCCCCCTACAATGAGCAGTTCTTC
TRBJ1-5 TRBV7-6 NA NA CASSPLGGLDGPQHF TGTGCCAGCAGCCCCCTAGGCGGACTCGATGGGCCCCAGCATTTT
TRBJ2-5 TRBV11-2 NA NA CASVWGGREETQYF TGTGCCAGCGTGTGGGGGGGGCGCGAAGAGACCCAGTACTTC
TRBJ1-1 TRBV7-9 NA TRBD1 CASSSGQGRTEAFF TGTGCCAGCAGCTCGGGACAGGGGAGGACTGAAGCTTTCTTT
TRBJ2-3 TRBV7-2 NA TRBD2 CASTQRAGLAGGSTDTQYF TGTGCCAGCACCCAAAGGGCGGGACTAGCGGGAGGAAGCACAGATACGCAGTATTTT
TRBJ2-3 TRBV7-9 once TRBD2 CASSLMRLAGGRGTDTQYF TGTGCCAGCAGCTTAATGAGACTAGCGGGAGGTCGAGGCACAGATACGCAGTATTTT
TRBJ2-7 TRBV29-1 NA TRBD2 CSVVGLADEQYF TGCAGCGTTGTAGGACTAGCGGACGAGCAGTACTTC
TRBJ1-6 TRBV4-1 NA NA CASRKDGARGGQPLHF TGCGCCAGCAGAAAAGATGGGGCTAGGGGGGGGCAGCCCCTCCACTTT
TRBJ1-3 TRBV9 NA NA CASSVDPRGSGNTIYF TGTGCCAGCAGCGTAGACCCAAGGGGCTCTGGAAACACCATATATTTT
TRBJ2-7 TRBV10-3 NA NA CAISESSDEQYF TGTGCCATCAGTGAGTCTTCGGACGAGCAGTACTTC
TRBJ2-7 TRBV7-2 NA TRBD2 CASSRFMTSGESSYEQYF TGTGCCAGCAGCCGCTTCATGACTAGCGGGGAAAGCTCCTACGAGCAGTACTTC
TRBJ2-7 TRBV7-2 NA TRBD1 CASSLAGGVYEQYF TGTGCCAGCAGCTTAGCAGGGGGCGTCTACGAGCAGTACTTC